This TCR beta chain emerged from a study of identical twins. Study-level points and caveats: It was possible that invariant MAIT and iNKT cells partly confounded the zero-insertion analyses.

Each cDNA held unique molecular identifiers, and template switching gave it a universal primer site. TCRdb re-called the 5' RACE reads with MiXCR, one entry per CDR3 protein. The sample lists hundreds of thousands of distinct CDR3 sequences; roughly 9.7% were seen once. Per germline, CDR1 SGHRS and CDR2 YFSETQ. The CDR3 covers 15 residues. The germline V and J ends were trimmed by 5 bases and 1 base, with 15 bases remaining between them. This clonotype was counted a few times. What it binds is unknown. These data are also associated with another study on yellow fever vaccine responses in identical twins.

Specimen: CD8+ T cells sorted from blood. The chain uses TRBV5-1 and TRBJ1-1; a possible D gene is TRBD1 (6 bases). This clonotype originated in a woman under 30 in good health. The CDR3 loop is CASRSHGTRNTEAFF. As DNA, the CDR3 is TGCGCCAGCAGGTCACATGGGACACGGAACACTGAAGCTTTCTTT.